The 18 T cell receptor beta chains presented below share a single source sample, sequenced in a study of blood T cell repertoires in COVID-19. Assay: immunoSEQ multiplex PCR; the TCRdb copy retains only in-frame clones and omits some. Among tens of thousands of clones, about 84% were seen once, and the ten largest hold more than 25%. The sample was peripheral blood. The receptors were gathered from a human donor with active COVID-19. The donor label of this sample is uncertain.

This clone was counted a single time. This chain connects TRBV19 to TRBJ1-1, with D tentatively TRBD1 (5 bases). Per germline, CDR1 LNHDA and CDR2 SQIVND (reference sequence). The V end was cut by 4 bases, the J end by 10 bases, with 13 bases between. This CDR3 contains 12 residues. Here the CDR3 DNA reads TGTGCCAGTAGTACGCAGGGAATAGGAGCTTTCTTT. As protein: CASSTQGIGAFF.

This clone was seen once. The chain carries TRBV7-6 and TRBJ2-3; D unresolved. This CDR3 has 13 amino acids. Per germline, CDR1 SGHVS and CDR2 FNYEAQ. Trimming cost V 2 bases and J 4 bases, with 7 bases left between them. The CDR3 nucleotides read TGTGCCAGCAGCTTATCCGAGTCAGATACGCAGTATTTT. Translating it yields CASSLSESDTQYF.

V usage is TRBV28 and J usage is TRBJ1-6; no clear D. Looked up from germline, CDR1 is MDHEN and CDR2 is SYDVKM. V gave up 3 bases and J gave up 7 bases, with 7 bases separating them. The CDR3 has 13 amino acids. This CDR3 reads CASSFNQNSPLHF. The DNA of the CDR3 is TGTGCCAGCAGTTTTAATCAGAATTCACCCCTCCACTTT.

As DNA, the CDR3 is TGTGCCAGCAGTTTATCCACTGCCCTAGCCGGGGAGCTGTTTTTT. This gives the protein CASSLSTALAGELFF. The chain carries TRBV27 and TRBJ2-2; D not certain. The V end was cut by 0 bases, the J end by 6 bases, with 11 bases between. Germline V CDR1 and CDR2: MNHEY, SMNVEV (reference sequence). The CDR3 is 15 residues long.

The gene calls are TRBV7-9 and TRBJ2-3; 12 bases align to TRBD2. V lost 5 bases to trimming and J lost 4 bases; unmatched junction nucleotides: 4. The CDR3 has 15 residues. The germline CDR1 and CDR2 sequences are SEHNR and FQNEAQ (reference sequence). CDR3 sequence: CASSLASGGADTQYF. The CDR3 region has the DNA TGTGCCAGCAGCCTTGCTAGCGGGGGGGCAGATACGCAGTATTTT. Together with reference TRBV7-9 and TRBJ2-3, the CDR3 gives the full variable domain: DTGVSQNPRHKITKRGQNVTFRCDPISEHNRLYWYRQTLGQGPEFLTYFQNEAQLEKSRLLSDRFSAERPKGSFSTLEIQRTEQGDSAMYLCASSLASGGADTQYFGPGTRLTVL.

The chain recombines TRBV13 with TRBJ1-3; D is uncertain. This CDR3 comprises 18 residues. Germline CDR1 reads PRHDT; CDR2 reads FYEKMQ (reference sequence). With 5 bases removed from V and 5 bases from J, the gap between germline ends came to 25 bases. The CDR3 sequence is CASSAPPGESSLRNTIYF. The CDR3, as DNA: TGTGCCAGCAGCGCCCCGCCCGGGGAGTCCTCTCTGAGAAACACCATATATTTT.

The sample holds one count of this clone. The chain is built from TRBV18 and TRBJ2-5, with unresolved D. The CDR3 runs to 13 residues. The V end was cut by 3 bases, the J end by 5 bases, with 10 bases between. Germline assignment: CDR1 KGHSH and CDR2 LQKENI. The CDR3 is CASSPSSLETQYF. CDR3 coding DNA: TGTGCCAGCTCACCTTCCAGTCTGGAGACCCAGTACTTC.

The V and J genes are TRBV15 and TRBJ2-5; the match to TRBD2 covers 15 bases. The CDR3 is 18 amino acids. V gave up 6 bases and J gave up 0 bases; unmatched junction bases: 8. Germline values: CDR1 LNHNV, CDR2 YYDKDF (reference sequence). CDR3 in DNA: TGTGCCACCAGGTCTGGGACTAGCGGGAGGACGTACCAAGAGACCCAGTACTTC. Translating gives CATRSGTSGRTYQETQYF.

The CDR3 DNA is TGCGCCAGCAGGGGACTAGCGGGGGGGTCCTACAATGAGCAGTTCTTC. This encodes CASRGLAGGSYNEQFF. The chain combines TRBV5-1 with TRBJ2-1; 16 bases fit TRBD2. Germline loops: CDR1 SGHRS, CDR2 YFSETQ. The CDR3 has 16 amino acids. V dropped 5 bases and J dropped 1; count of bases not matched to a gene: 0. The full variable domain, rest sourced from reference TRBV5-1 and TRBJ2-1, is KAGVTQTPRYLIKTRGQQVTLSCSPISGHRSVSWYQQTPGQGLQFLFEYFSETQRNKGNFPGRFSGRQFSNSRSEMNVSTLELGDSALYLCASRGLAGGSYNEQFFGPGTRLTVL.

V usage is TRBV5-6 and J usage is TRBJ1-3; tentatively, D is TRBD1 (5 bases). The V end was cut by 3 bases, the J end by 9 bases, with 10 bases between. Germline CDR1 is SGHDT and CDR2 is YYEEEE. CDR3 length: 12 amino acids. The CDR3 spells CASSSVGGTIYF. CDR3 DNA: TGTGCCAGCAGCTCCGTCGGGGGCACCATATATTTT.

The V gene is TRBV5-1, the J gene TRBJ2-7; D is possibly TRBD2 (7 bases). The germline V gene has CDR1 SGHRS and CDR2 YFSETQ. This CDR3 comprises 15 residues. V shed 2 bases and J shed 5 bases, with 17 bases lying between them. CDR3 sequence reads: CASSLVGGRGDEQYF. CDR3 coding DNA: TGCGCCAGCAGCTTAGTGGGGGGCCGGGGGGACGAGCAGTACTTC.

The rearrangement uses TRBV20-1 and TRBJ2-7; 10 nucleotides line up with TRBD1. This CDR3 is 18 amino acids long. CDR1 and CDR2 (germline): DFQATT, SNEGSKA (reference sequence). The V segment lost 3 bases and the J segment 3 bases; nucleotides outside the gene matches: 17. CDR3 DNA sequence: TGCAGTGCTAGTCATCGGGAGGCCGGGACAGGGGTCTACTACGAGCAGTACTTC. It is translated as CSASHREAGTGVYYEQYF.

The gene calls are TRBV3-1 (or the pseudogene TRBV3-2) and TRBJ2-7, with 10 bases that match TRBD2. The length of the CDR3 is 14 residues. V trimming: 3 bases; J trimming: 6 bases; junction bases outside the gene matches: 5. Germline lookup yields CDR1 LGHDT and CDR2 YNNKEL (reference sequence). In nucleotides, the CDR3 is TGTGCCAGCAGCCACAGCGGGAGGGCCGCCGAGCAGTACTTC. The encoded protein is CASSHSGRAAEQYF.

This chain uses TRBV6-1 with TRBJ1-5, with a possible D match to TRBD1 (6 bases). CDR1 and CDR2 from the germline V gene are MNHNS and SASEGT. V was trimmed by 2 bases and J by 2 bases, leaving 19 bases between them. The CDR3 extends over 18 amino acids. DNA for the CDR3: TGTGCCAGCAGTGAAACTGGGGGTTTTCCAGGGGGCAATCAGCCCCAGCATTTT. Its translation: CASSETGGFPGGNQPQHF.

The chain uses TRBV5-6 and TRBJ1-1; D may be TRBD1 (5 bases). There are 12 residues in the CDR3. V lost 0 bases and J 11 bases, leaving 11 bases between the germline ends. Germline V gene sequence: CDR1 SGHDT, CDR2 YYEEEE. The CDR3 DNA reads TGTGCCAGCAGCTTGGGGGAGGGGAAGGCTTTCTTT. Encoded protein: CASSLGEGKAFF.

This clone was found a few times. V usage is TRBV6-2 or TRBV6-3 and J usage is TRBJ1-6; perhaps TRBD1 as D (5 bases). Trimming took 4 bases from V and 7 from J, leaving 11 bases between them. CDR1 is MNHEY, CDR2 SVGEGT, per germline. The CDR3 spans 14 residues. Here the CDR3 reads CASSWGRANSPLHF. The CDR3 nucleotides are TGTGCCAGCAGTTGGGGCAGGGCCAATTCACCCCTCCACTTT.

This chain joins TRBV29-1 and TRBJ2-5; 11 nucleotides match TRBD1. The CDR3 is made up of 12 amino acids. Unmatched junction bases numbered 2, after V lost 7 bases and J lost 4 bases. Germline-derived CDR1 and CDR2 are SQVTM and ANQGSEA. The CDR3 here is CSAGQGAETQYF. The CDR3 coding sequence is TGCAGCGCTGGACAGGGGGCAGAGACCCAGTACTTC.

Of note for this clone: Other DNA sequences from this sample encode an identical CDR3 as well. The chain is built from TRBV7-6 and TRBJ2-6, with D maybe TRBD1 (5 bases). Trimming removed 2 bases from V and 3 bases from J, with 11 bases in between. Germline CDR1 and CDR2: SGHVS and FNYEAQ. The CDR3 is made up of 16 amino acids. CDR3 sequence: CASSLSQGGGANVLTF. In DNA form, the CDR3 reads TGTGCCAGCAGCTTATCGCAGGGCGGTGGGGCCAACGTCCTGACTTTC.